This paragraph covers one TCR beta chain sequence. There are 11 residues in the CDR3. V shed 4 bases and J shed 1 base, with 5 bases lying between them. The germline V gene encodes CDR1 SQVTM and CDR2 ANQGSEA. The sample comes from a study of T-cell reconstitution after alpha-beta-depleted transplantation in children. Using unique molecular identifiers, the investigators prepared the TCRbeta library. In TCRdb, the PCR reads were re-called with MiXCR into one record per CDR3 protein. Among about 610,000 distinct CDR3 sequences listed, 8% to 11% were seen once. The receptor was isolated from a human donor who donated a stem cell graft to a child with acute myeloid leukemia. The chain joins TRBV29-1 to TRBJ2-7, with D hard to call. Sequences were derived from PBMCs from the stem cell graft donor, sampled from the stem cell graft. CDR3 coding DNA: TGCAGCGTTGTAAGTTCCTACGAGCAGTACTTC. As protein: CSVVSSYEQYF.